This entry is about one T cell receptor beta chain. No antigen is known for it. The entry originates in a study of T cell repertoires in cytomegalovirus infection. At the level of the study: Epitope selection comprised recently identified HLA-C-restricted CMV epitopes and well-studied HLA-B-restricted CMV epitopes. Indications came from public TCR beta signatures; they pointed to CMV infection and to a matching HLA type. Study observations and caveats: In two of eight donors, the top clonotype was HLA-C-restricted CMV-specific.

TCRdb independently ran MiXCR on the reads; one entry per CDR3 protein. The sample lists more than 95,000 distinct CDR3 sequences; roughly 32% were seen once. The receptor was derived from a human donor in good health (CMV status not recorded). Some clones in this sample may be carry-over from other donors' samples. The sample was CD8+ T cells from cultured PBMCs, taken from culture after CMV antigen stimulation.

CDR3 nucleotides: TGCGCCAGCGAGGACAATGAGCAGTTCTTC. Protein product: CASEDNEQFF. V and J are TRBV5-1 and TRBJ2-1; the D is unclear. This CDR3 contains 10 residues. Looked up from germline, CDR1 is SGHRS and CDR2 is YFSETQ. Trimming pared 7 bases from V and 5 bases from J, leaving 4 bases between.